Following are 5 T cell receptor beta chains from one sample sequenced in a study of Graves' ophthalmopathy and Graves' hyperthyroidism (dated by TCRdb to 2017 to 2018). TCRdb shows the sequencer as Illumina HiSeq 2000. TCR beta CDR3 regions were amplified from RNA transcripts for repertoire sequencing. A first-round RT-PCR used HTBI primers with the Qiagen OneStep RT-PCR kit, followed by a second-round multiplex PCR, size selection and purification. Using fastp at Q25 and MiXCR, TCRdb reprocessed the public reads and kept productive beta chains. Every CDR3 protein is listed once, alongside the most common genes and DNA of its rows. The sample table records approximately 500,000 distinct CDR3 sequences; about an eighth of these occur just once. The top ten constitute about a tenth of the sample. Source material: blood. These receptor sequences come from a woman aged 25 to 39 with Graves' ophthalmopathy. Donor details come from another sample of the same person, matched by shared clones.

This clonotype showed up many times. The rearrangement joins TRBV12-3 or TRBV12-4 to TRBJ2-7; 11 bases map to TRBD1. The CDR3 is 13 residues long. Unmatched junction bases numbered 3, after V lost 5 bases and J lost 6 bases. The CDR3: CASSRDRGSEQYF. The CDR3 DNA reads as TGTGCCAGCAGTCGGGACAGGGGGAGCGAGCAGTACTTC.

The chain uses TRBV27 and TRBJ2-2; weak D call: TRBD1 (6 bases). Germline V lookup: CDR1 MNHEY, CDR2 SMNVEV (reference sequence). The CDR3 is 16 residues long. Trimming removed 0 bases at V and 2 bases at J, with 10 bases between. CDR3 protein: CASSLSTGLNTGELFF. The CDR3, as DNA: TGTGCCAGCAGTTTATCGACAGGTCTTAACACCGGGGAGCTGTTTTTT.

Ten or more counts support this clonotype. CDR3 DNA sequence: TGTGCCTGGGGCATAGAGAACTACGGAGGCTACGAGCAGTACTTC. Encoded protein: CAWGIENYGGYEQYF. The chain is built from TRBV30 and TRBJ2-7; a weak D match, TRBD2 (5 bases). The V end was cut by 5 bases, the J end by 3 bases, with 20 bases between. The CDR3 sequence is 15 residues long. Germline V lookup: CDR1 GTSNPN, CDR2 SVGIG (reference sequence).

This clonotype showed up many times. The rearrangement joins TRBV6-2 or TRBV6-3 to TRBJ1-5; tentatively, D is TRBD1 (6 bases). This CDR3 has 15 amino acids. V lost 5 bases and J 1 base, leaving 12 bases between the germline ends. Germline loops: CDR1 MNHEY, CDR2 SVGEGT. The CDR3 here is CASSNTQGSNQPQHF. Written as DNA, the CDR3 is TGTGCCAGCAGTAACACCCAGGGGAGCAATCAGCCCCAGCATTTT.

This clonotype was detected many times. This rearrangement joins TRBV28 to TRBJ1-2; 9 nucleotides align to TRBD1. CDR3 size: 16 residues. V trimming: 6 bases; J trimming: 3 bases; junction bases outside the gene matches: 11. Germline CDR1 is MDHEN and CDR2 is SYDVKM. CDR3 sequence (DNA): TGTGCCAGCAGACTACAGGGGGCCCCTTCCTACTATGGCTACACCTTC. This gives the protein CASRLQGAPSYYGYTF.